Following are 26 T cell receptor beta chains from one sample sequenced in a study of T cell repertoires and HLA-DP antigens. Clones were sequenced by immunoSEQ multiplex PCR, and TCRdb holds only the in-frame ones, with some missing. The sample consists of about 73,000 clones, roughly 77% of them appearing once. Antigens for these TCRs are unknown. The sample taken for sequencing was CD4+ T cells from PBMCs. These receptors all come from a man in his 60s in good health and CMV-seronegative.

The rearrangement links TRBV6-5 to TRBJ1-2, with a tentative D call TRBD1 (5 bases). Per germline, CDR1 MNHEY and CDR2 SVGAGI. V shed 8 bases and J shed 4 bases, with 11 bases lying between them. The CDR3 runs to 12 residues. CDR3 in DNA: TGTGCCAGCGCCACGGGGGTCTATGGCTACACCTTC. It translates to CASATGVYGYTF.

This chain links TRBV15 with TRBJ2-7, with a weak D call TRBD1 (6 bases). The CDR3 is 13 amino acids. Trimming stripped 0 bases from V and 4 bases from J, with 7 bases between. CDR1 and CDR2 from the germline V gene are LNHNV and YYDKDF (reference sequence). The CDR3: CATSRDQGYEQYF. CDR3 coding DNA: TGTGCCACCAGCAGAGATCAGGGGTACGAGCAGTACTTC.

The V and J genes are TRBV6-1 and TRBJ2-3; the match to TRBD1 covers 8 bases. J was trimmed by 4 bases and V by 6 bases; bases with no gene match: 3. Germline-derived CDR1 and CDR2 are MNHNS and SASEGT. The CDR3 length is 13 residues. CDR3 region: CASSGQGPDTQYF. The DNA of the CDR3 is TGTGCCAGCAGCGGACAGGGACCAGATACGCAGTATTTT.

The V call is TRBV30, the J call TRBJ1-3, with D hard to call. Per germline, CDR1 GTSNPN and CDR2 SVGIG (reference sequence). CDR3 length: 14 residues. V lost 5 bases and J lost 4, with 15 bases in between. In nucleotides, the CDR3 is TGTGCCTGGTCCCGGGGATTTACGGGAAACACCATATATTTT. Its translation: CAWSRGFTGNTIYF.

The chain employs TRBV19 and TRBJ1-5; no clear D. Germline V gene lookup returns CDR1 LNHDA and CDR2 SQIVND (reference sequence). Trimming cost V 6 bases and J 2 bases, with 14 bases left between them. The CDR3 consists of 15 residues. CDR3 sequence reads: CASSLTIEGNQPQHF. The DNA of the CDR3 is TGTGCCAGTAGCCTGACAATCGAGGGCAATCAGCCCCAGCATTTT.

Details on this clone: Within the sample, other DNA sequences also encode this same CDR3. The gene calls are TRBV7-7 and TRBJ2-7; 9 positions match TRBD1. V shed 1 base, J shed 0 bases, and the junction held 1 base outside the gene matches. CDR3 length: 15 residues. Germline CDR1 SSHAT, CDR2 FNYEAQ (reference sequence). CDR3 sequence reads: CASSLDRGPSYEQYF. The CDR3 region has the DNA TGTGCCAGCAGCTTAGACAGGGGGCCCTCCTACGAGCAGTACTTC.

The chain has TRBV30 and TRBJ2-2; a possible D gene is TRBD2 (5 bases). V was pared by 8 bases and J by 4 bases, with 17 bases between. CDR1 and CDR2 (germline): GTSNPN, SVGIG (reference sequence). This CDR3 contains 14 residues. The DNA for the CDR3 is TGTGCCGGCGCCATTCGGGGTGGCACCGGGGAGCTGTTTTTT. Protein product: CAGAIRGGTGELFF.

The chain joins TRBV7-6 to TRBJ2-2, with TRBD1 as a possible D gene (6 bases). Germline CDR1 reads SGHVS; CDR2 reads FNYEAQ. Trimming stripped 1 base from V and 6 bases from J, with 6 bases between. CDR3 length: 13 amino acids. CDR3 DNA sequence: TGTGCCAGCAGCTTAGAGGGGGCCGGGGAGCTGTTTTTT. Protein sequence: CASSLEGAGELFF.

The chain has TRBV6-5 and TRBJ2-7; D is possibly TRBD1 (6 bases). Trimming pared 8 bases from V and 2 bases from J, leaving 16 bases between. Germline V gene lookup returns CDR1 MNHEY and CDR2 SVGAGI. This CDR3 contains 14 residues. This CDR3 is CASGPTAGAYEQYF. The DNA for the CDR3 is TGTGCCAGCGGACCTACAGCAGGGGCCTACGAGCAGTACTTC.

The chain couples TRBV15 to TRBJ1-5; 8 bases fit TRBD1. V shed 0 bases, J shed 2 bases, and the junction held 3 bases outside the gene matches. CDR1 LNHNV and CDR2 YYDKDF come from the germline V gene (reference sequence). This CDR3 comprises 16 residues. The CDR3 loop reads CATSRETGGGNQPQHF. The CDR3 coding sequence is TGTGCCACCAGCAGAGAAACAGGGGGGGGCAATCAGCCCCAGCATTTT.

The chain carries TRBV5-4 and TRBJ1-2; TRBD1 aligns across 12 bases. Looked up from germline, CDR1 is SGHNT and CDR2 is YYREEE (reference sequence). With 4 bases clipped from V and 8 bases from J, the junction kept 9 bases outside the gene matches. This CDR3 spans 15 amino acids. CDR3 DNA sequence: TGTGCCAGCAGCAGTACCGGGACAGGGGGCTTAGGCTACACCTTC. This codes for CASSSTGTGGLGYTF.

This clone has just a few counts. The gene calls are TRBV6-5 and TRBJ1-2, with TRBD1 matching 9 bases. The CDR3 totals 12 residues. J lost 9 bases, V lost 5 bases, and 4 bases had no gene match. Germline CDR1 MNHEY, CDR2 SVGAGI. The CDR3 DNA follows: TGTGCCAGCAGTCCCGGACAGGGGCGCTACACCTTC. It specifies CASSPGQGRYTF.

V is TRBV6-6 and J is TRBJ1-5; 7 nucleotides agree with TRBD1. Germline assignment: CDR1 MNHNY and CDR2 SVGAGI (reference sequence). V was clipped by 6 bases and J by 7 bases; unmatched bases: 12. CDR3 size: 15 residues. CDR3 loop: CASSPEQGIRQPQHF. In DNA, the CDR3 is TGTGCCAGCAGCCCCGAACAGGGGATCAGGCAGCCCCAGCATTTT.

The chain recombines TRBV7-9 with TRBJ2-1; 10 bases are shared with TRBD2. CDR1 SEHNR and CDR2 FQNEAQ come from the germline V gene (reference sequence). The V segment lost 1 base and the J segment 11 bases; nucleotides outside the gene matches: 14. The CDR3 has 17 residues. CDR3 region: CASSLGTSGTRTNQQFF. For the CDR3, the DNA is TGTGCCAGCAGCTTAGGGACTAGCGGAACCCGTACTAATCAGCAGTTCTTC.

This clone was detected only a few times. The chain carries TRBV5-1 and TRBJ1-2; TRBD1 matches at 7 bases. The CDR3 is 14 residues long. CDR1 is SGHRS and CDR2 is YFSETQ in the germline V gene. The J segment lost 4 bases and the V segment lost 3 bases, leaving 6 bases of the junction unmatched. The CDR3 is CASSWDSNSYGYTF. The CDR3 region has the DNA TGCGCCAGCAGCTGGGACAGTAACTCCTATGGCTACACCTTC.

The chain couples TRBV15 to TRBJ2-7; D may be TRBD1 (5 bases). CDR3 length equals 14 residues. V was cut by 5 bases and J by 5 bases, with 16 bases left in between. Germline V gives CDR1 LNHNV, CDR2 YYDKDF (reference sequence). CDR3 region: CATSRMKGLDEQYF. CDR3 nucleotides: TGTGCCACCAGCCGTATGAAGGGGCTGGACGAGCAGTACTTC. The entire variable domain, with the rest obtained from reference TRBV15 and TRBJ2-7, is as follows: DAMVIQNPRYQVTQFGKPVTLSCSQTLNHNVMYWYQQKSSQAPKLLFHYYDKDFNNEADTPDNFQSRRPNTSFCFLDIRSPGLGDTAMYLCATSRMKGLDEQYFGPGTRLTVT.

This sequence joins TRBV5-1 and TRBJ1-2; 9 nucleotides agree with TRBD1. This CDR3 region has 13 residues. Trimming cost V 4 bases and J 8 bases; bases outside gene matches: 6. From germline, CDR1 is SGHRS and CDR2 YFSETQ. The DNA for the CDR3 is TGCGCCAGCAGCGAACAGGGGGCGCAGGGCTACACCTTC. This translates into CASSEQGAQGYTF.

This clone was counted a few times. CDR3 protein: CASARAADTQYF. Here the CDR3 DNA reads TGTGCCAGCGCCCGGGCCGCAGATACGCAGTATTTT. The genes are TRBV27 and TRBJ2-3; D remains ambiguous. Trimming took off 8 bases at V and 4 bases at J, with 10 bases between the two ends. From germline, CDR1 is MNHEY and CDR2 SMNVEV (reference sequence). The CDR3 contains 12 residues.

The chain combines TRBV7-3 with TRBJ2-1; 7 nucleotides agree with TRBD2. The CDR3 extends over 14 amino acids. Trimming took 4 bases from V and 7 from J; bases not matched to a gene: 7. Germline assignment: CDR1 SGHTA and CDR2 FQGTGA. CDR3 sequence: CASSWEGNWNEQFF. The CDR3 coding sequence is TGTGCCAGCAGCTGGGAGGGAAATTGGAATGAGCAGTTCTTC. Full variable domain (outside the CDR3, taken from reference TRBV7-3 and TRBJ2-1): GAGVSQTPSNKVTEKGKYVELRCDPISGHTALYWYRQSLGQGPEFLIYFQGTGAADDSGLPNDRFFAVRPEGSVSTLKIQRTERGDSAVYLCASSWEGNWNEQFFGPGTRLTVL.

This clone was detected only once. The chain employs TRBV29-1 and TRBJ2-3, with TRBD2 identical over 9 bases. The CDR3 runs to 14 residues. From germline, CDR1 is SQVTM and CDR2 ANQGSEA. V gave up 2 bases and J gave up 2 bases; unmatched junction bases: 2. CDR3 nucleotide sequence: TGCAGCGTTGAAAGCGGGGGGACCACAGATACGCAGTATTTT. It encodes CSVESGGTTDTQYF.

Here the CDR3 reads CASSFSSFQFF. DNA of the CDR3: TGTGCCAGCAGCTTTTCGAGCTTCCAGTTCTTC. This sequence joins TRBV7-2 and TRBJ2-1; D gene uncertain. The V gene lost 3 bases and the J gene lost 13 bases, with 10 bases spanning the gap. Germline assignment: CDR1 SGHTA and CDR2 FQGNSA. The CDR3 has 11 residues.

The chain carries TRBV2 and TRBJ2-7, with 7 bases fitting TRBD1. CDR3 length equals 13 residues. In germline, CDR1 is SNHLY, CDR2 FYNNEI. V lost 7 bases, J lost 3 bases, and 6 bases stayed unmatched. The CDR3 nucleotides are TGTGCCAGCACGGACAGGACTTTCTACGAGCAGTACTTC. It specifies CASTDRTFYEQYF.

The V call is TRBV6-6, the J call TRBJ2-5; 7 nucleotides line up with TRBD1. The CDR3 spans 14 residues. Per germline, CDR1 MNHNY and CDR2 SVGAGI (reference sequence). Germline trimming cut 10 bases from V and 2 bases from J; bases unmatched to any gene: 10. CDR3 sequence (DNA): TGTGCCACCCCCCGGGACAGCCGACAAGAGACCCAGTACTTC. It encodes CATPRDSRQETQYF.

V gene TRBV10-3 combines with J gene TRBJ1-5; D possibly corresponds to TRBD1 (5 bases). CDR3 length: 14 residues. Germline-derived CDR1 and CDR2 are ENHRY and SYGVKD. V shed 3 bases and J shed 7 bases, with 13 bases lying between them. Written as DNA, the CDR3 is TGTGCCATCAGTGAAAGGTTGGGGGAACAGCCCCAGCATTTT. It is translated as CAISERLGEQPQHF.

The chain links TRBV30 to TRBJ2-7, with D perhaps matching TRBD1 (6 bases). The CDR3 sequence is 13 residues long. Between the trimmed V and J ends, which lost 3 bases and 4 bases, there was a span of 13 bases. From germline, CDR1 is GTSNPN and CDR2 SVGIG (reference sequence). The CDR3 DNA reads TGTGCCTGGAGCGCAGGGGACCGGTACGAGCAGTACTTC. Its protein product is CAWSAGDRYEQYF. Filled out from reference TRBV30 and TRBJ2-7, the complete variable domain reads SQTIHQWPATLVQPVGSPLSLECTVEGTSNPNLYWYRQAAGRGLQLLFYSVGIGQISSEVPQNLSASRPQDRQFILSSKKLLLSDSGFYLCAWSAGDRYEQYFGPGTRLTVT.

The gene calls are TRBV27 and TRBJ1-1; 10 nucleotides line up with TRBD1. The CDR3 is made up of 16 amino acids. Germline V gene lookup returns CDR1 MNHEY and CDR2 SMNVEV (reference sequence). Losses at the gene ends were 10 bases for V and 4 bases for J; bases not matched to a gene: 15. CDR3 sequence: CATHGDRGLSGTEAFF. The CDR3 DNA sequence: TGTGCCACCCATGGCGACAGGGGGCTTAGCGGCACTGAAGCTTTCTTT.